This TCR beta chain was found in a study of glioma-infiltrating T cells. About the research overall: Before surgery, glioma patients received dexamethasone for at most six days.

Amplification of TCR alpha and beta CDR3 regions from RNA used iRepertoire nested multiplex PCR. Input was about 85-450 ng of tissue mRNA or PBMC total RNA. TCRdb re-called the multiplex PCR reads through MiXCR, storing one row per CDR3 protein. There are fewer than 500,000 distinct CDR3 sequences in the sample; 41% occur only once, and 12% lies in the top ten. This CDR3 is built from 14 residues. Germline V lookup: CDR1 LGHNA, CDR2 YNFKEQ. V dropped 4 bases and J dropped 8 bases, with 17 bases sitting between them. Study findings and constraints: Gliomas, especially low-grade, showed above-expected tissue-blood divergence; non-neoplastic patients showed below. Shared blood CDR3 signature motifs marked patients with low tissue-blood divergence.

Comment on this clonotype: The target antigen is unknown.

The clonotype was recovered from a human donor with low-grade glioma or glioblastoma, undergoing nonglioma brain surgery, or in good health (not recorded which). The sequenced sample consisted of glioma tissue, nonneoplastic brain tissue, or PBMCs (not recorded which). V usage is TRBV4-2 and J usage is TRBJ1-1, with D hard to call. Here the CDR3 reads CASSPRLVAIEAFF. DNA of the CDR3: TGTGCCAGCAGCCCCCGGCTTGTAGCAATCGAAGCTTTCTTT.